This T cell receptor (beta chain) emerged from a study of blood T cell repertoires in COVID-19. For the study at large: Acute and convalescent COVID-19 samples came from the United States, Italy and Spain.

Method: immunoSEQ multiplex PCR; TCRdb's copy keeps in-frame clones and lacks some. The data contain approximately 120,000 clones, around four fifths of them singletons. Germline CDR1 KGHSH, CDR2 LQKENI. There are 15 residues in the CDR3. J was trimmed by 5 bases and V by 1 base; bases with no gene match: 6. The sequenced sample consisted of peripheral blood. The genes are TRBV18 and TRBJ2-5; 8 bases map to TRBD1. The clonotype was recovered from a woman in her fifties or sixties with acute or convalescent COVID-19. The DNA for the CDR3 is TGTGCCAGCTCACCACGGCCAGGGGGCACGGAGACCCAGTACTTC. It translates to CASSPRPGGTETQYF.